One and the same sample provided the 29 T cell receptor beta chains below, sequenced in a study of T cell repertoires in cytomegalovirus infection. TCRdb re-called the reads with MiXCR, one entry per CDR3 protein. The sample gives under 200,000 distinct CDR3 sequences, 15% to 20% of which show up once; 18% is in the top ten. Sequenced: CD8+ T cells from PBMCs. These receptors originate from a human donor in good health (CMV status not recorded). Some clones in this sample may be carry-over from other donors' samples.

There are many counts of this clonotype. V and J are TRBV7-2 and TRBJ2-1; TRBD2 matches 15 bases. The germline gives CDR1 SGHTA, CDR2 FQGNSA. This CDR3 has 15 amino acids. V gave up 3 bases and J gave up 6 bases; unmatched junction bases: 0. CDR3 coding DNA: TGTGCCAGCAGCTTGGGACTAGCGGGAGGCAATGAGCAGTTCTTC. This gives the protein CASSLGLAGGNEQFF. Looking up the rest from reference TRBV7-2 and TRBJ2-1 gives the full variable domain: GAGVSQSPSNKVTEKGKDVELRCDPISGHTALYWYRQSLGQGLEFLIYFQGNSAPDKSGLPSDRFSAERTGGSVSTLTIQRTQQEDSAVYLCASSLGLAGGNEQFFGPGTRLTVL.

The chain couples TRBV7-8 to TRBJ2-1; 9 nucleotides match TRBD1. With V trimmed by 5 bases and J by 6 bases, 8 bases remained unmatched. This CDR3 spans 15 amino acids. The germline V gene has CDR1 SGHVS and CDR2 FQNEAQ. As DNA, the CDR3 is TGTGCCAGCAGCCCCGGGACAGGGCCCGGCAATGAGCAGTTCTTC. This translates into CASSPGTGPGNEQFF.

For the CDR3, the DNA is TGTGCCAGCAGTGACATACCTAGCGGGCCTGAGTGGGTCAATGAGCAGTTCTTC. This translates into CASSDIPSGPEWVNEQFF. This chain connects TRBV28 to TRBJ2-1, with 8 bases identical to TRBD2. Germline V gives CDR1 MDHEN, CDR2 SYDVKM. Trimming at V came to 5 bases and at J to 6 bases, leaving 18 bases not matched to a gene. There are 18 residues in the CDR3.

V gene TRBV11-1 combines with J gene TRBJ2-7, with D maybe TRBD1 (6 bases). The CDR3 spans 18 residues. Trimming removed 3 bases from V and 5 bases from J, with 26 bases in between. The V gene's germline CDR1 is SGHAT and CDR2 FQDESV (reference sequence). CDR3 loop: CASSFSPTGFLGHHEQYF. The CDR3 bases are TGTGCCAGCAGCTTTTCACCTACAGGGTTTTTGGGGCACCACGAGCAGTACTTC.

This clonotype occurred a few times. The CDR3 DNA is TGTGCCAGCAGCCAATACCGGGACAGCAAAAACATTCAGTACTTC. Amino acids: CASSQYRDSKNIQYF. This chain joins TRBV14 and TRBJ2-4, with 7 bases identical to TRBD1. This CDR3 contains 15 residues. With V trimmed by 2 bases and J by 3 bases, 4 bases remained unmatched. Germline-derived CDR1 and CDR2 are SGHDN and FVKESK.

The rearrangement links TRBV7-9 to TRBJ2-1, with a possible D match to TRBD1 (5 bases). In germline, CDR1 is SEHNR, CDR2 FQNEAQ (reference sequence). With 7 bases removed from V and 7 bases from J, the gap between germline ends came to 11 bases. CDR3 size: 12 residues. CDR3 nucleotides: TGTGCCAGCACCCTTTCAGGGAATGAGCAGTTCTTC. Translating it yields CASTLSGNEQFF.

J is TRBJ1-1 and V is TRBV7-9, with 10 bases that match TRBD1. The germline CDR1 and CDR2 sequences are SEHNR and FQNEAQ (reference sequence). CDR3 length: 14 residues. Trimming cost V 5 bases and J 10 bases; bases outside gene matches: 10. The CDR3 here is CASSPRDRGYGAFF. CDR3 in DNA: TGTGCCAGCAGCCCCCGGGACAGGGGTTATGGAGCTTTCTTT.

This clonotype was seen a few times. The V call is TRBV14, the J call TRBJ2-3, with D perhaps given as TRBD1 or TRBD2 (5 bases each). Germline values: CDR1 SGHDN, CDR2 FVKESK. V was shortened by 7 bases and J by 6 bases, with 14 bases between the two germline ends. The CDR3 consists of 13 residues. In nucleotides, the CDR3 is TGTGCCAGCACCATACTAGGGGATGATACGCAGTATTTT. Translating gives CASTILGDDTQYF. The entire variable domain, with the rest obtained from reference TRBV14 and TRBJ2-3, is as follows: EAGVTQFPSHSVIEKGQTVTLRCDPISGHDNLYWYRRVMGKEIKFLLHFVKESKQDESGMPNNRFLAERTGGTYSTLKVQPAELEDSGVYFCASTILGDDTQYFGPGTRLTVL.

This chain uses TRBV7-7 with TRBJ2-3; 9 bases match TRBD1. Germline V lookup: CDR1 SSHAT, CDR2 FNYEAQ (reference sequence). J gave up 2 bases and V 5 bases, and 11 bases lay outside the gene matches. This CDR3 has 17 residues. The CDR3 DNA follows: TGTGCCAGCAGCCCAGGGACAGGGTCTGCCTACACAGATACGCAGTATTTT. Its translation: CASSPGTGSAYTDTQYF.

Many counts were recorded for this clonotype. The DNA for the CDR3 is TGTGCCAGCCGCACGATTGGGTATGGCTACACCTTC. It is translated as CASRTIGYGYTF. The chain joins TRBV5-5 to TRBJ1-2; D remains unclear. The V and J ends lost 7 bases and 5 bases respectively, with 12 bases between them. Germline V gene sequence: CDR1 SGHKS, CDR2 YYEKEE (reference sequence). This CDR3 has 12 amino acids.

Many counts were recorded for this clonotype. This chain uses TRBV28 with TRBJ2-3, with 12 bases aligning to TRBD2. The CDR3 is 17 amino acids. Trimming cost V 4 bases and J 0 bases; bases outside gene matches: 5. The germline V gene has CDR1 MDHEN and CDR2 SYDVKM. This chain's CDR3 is CASSSDTSGRSTDTQYF. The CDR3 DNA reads TGTGCCAGCAGTTCCGATACTAGCGGGAGGAGCACAGATACGCAGTATTTT.

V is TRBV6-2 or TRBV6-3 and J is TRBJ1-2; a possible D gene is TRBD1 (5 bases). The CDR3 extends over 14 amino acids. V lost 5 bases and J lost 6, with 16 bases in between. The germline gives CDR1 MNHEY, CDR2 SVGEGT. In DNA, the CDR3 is TGTGCCAGCAGTGAAGACAGCGTGGTGGATGGCTACACCTTC. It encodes CASSEDSVVDGYTF.

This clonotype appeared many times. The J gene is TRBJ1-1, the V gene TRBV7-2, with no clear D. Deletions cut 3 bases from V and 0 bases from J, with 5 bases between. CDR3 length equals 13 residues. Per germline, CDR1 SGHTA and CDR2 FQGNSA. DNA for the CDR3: TGTGCCAGCAGCTTGGCTCTGAACACTGAAGCTTTCTTT. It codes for CASSLALNTEAFF.

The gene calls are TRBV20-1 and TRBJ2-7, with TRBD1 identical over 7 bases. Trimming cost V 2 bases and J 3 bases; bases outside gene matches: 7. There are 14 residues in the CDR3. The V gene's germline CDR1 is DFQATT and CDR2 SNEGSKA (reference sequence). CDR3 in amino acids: CSARIQGPDYEQYF. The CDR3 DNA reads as TGCAGTGCTAGAATACAGGGGCCAGACTACGAGCAGTACTTC.

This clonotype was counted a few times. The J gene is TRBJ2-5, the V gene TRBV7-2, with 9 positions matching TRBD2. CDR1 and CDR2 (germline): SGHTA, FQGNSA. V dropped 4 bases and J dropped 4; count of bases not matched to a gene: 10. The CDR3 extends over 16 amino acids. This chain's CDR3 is CASSSYRSGGPETQYF. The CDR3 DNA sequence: TGTGCCAGCAGCTCATATCGTAGCGGGGGTCCAGAGACCCAGTACTTC.

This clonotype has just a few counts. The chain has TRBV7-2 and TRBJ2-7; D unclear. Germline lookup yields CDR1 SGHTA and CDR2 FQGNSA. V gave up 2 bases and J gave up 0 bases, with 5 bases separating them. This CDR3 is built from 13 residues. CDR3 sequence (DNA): TGTGCCAGCAGCTTAAAAAGCTCCTACGAGCAGTACTTC. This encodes CASSLKSSYEQYF.

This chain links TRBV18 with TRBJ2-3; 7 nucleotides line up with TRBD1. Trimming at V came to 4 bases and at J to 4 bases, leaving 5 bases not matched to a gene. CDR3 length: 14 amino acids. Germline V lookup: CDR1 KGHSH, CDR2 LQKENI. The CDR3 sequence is CASSQRGPPDTQYF. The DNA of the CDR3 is TGTGCCAGCTCACAAAGGGGGCCCCCAGATACGCAGTATTTT.

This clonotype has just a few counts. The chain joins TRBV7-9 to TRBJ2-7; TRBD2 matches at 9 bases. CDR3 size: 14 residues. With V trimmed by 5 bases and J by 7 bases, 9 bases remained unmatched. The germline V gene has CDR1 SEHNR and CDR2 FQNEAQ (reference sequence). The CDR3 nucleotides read TGTGCCAGCAGCGGGGGGGTAGCGGGAGTTGAGCAGTACTTC. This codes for CASSGGVAGVEQYF.

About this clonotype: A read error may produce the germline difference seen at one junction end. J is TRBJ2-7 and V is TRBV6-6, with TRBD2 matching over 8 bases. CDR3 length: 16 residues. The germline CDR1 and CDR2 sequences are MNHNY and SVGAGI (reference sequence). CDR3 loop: CDSTLTPLREGREQYF. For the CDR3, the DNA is TGTGACAGCACCTTAACCCCTCTTCGGGAGGGCCGGGAGCAGTACTTC.

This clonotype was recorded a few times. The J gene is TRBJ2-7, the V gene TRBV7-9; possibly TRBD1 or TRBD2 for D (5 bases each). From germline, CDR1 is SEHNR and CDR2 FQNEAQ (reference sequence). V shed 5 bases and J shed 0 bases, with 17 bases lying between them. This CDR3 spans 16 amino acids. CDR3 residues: CASSPPRELVSYEQYF. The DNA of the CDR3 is TGTGCCAGCAGCCCACCCAGGGAACTAGTCTCCTACGAGCAGTACTTC.

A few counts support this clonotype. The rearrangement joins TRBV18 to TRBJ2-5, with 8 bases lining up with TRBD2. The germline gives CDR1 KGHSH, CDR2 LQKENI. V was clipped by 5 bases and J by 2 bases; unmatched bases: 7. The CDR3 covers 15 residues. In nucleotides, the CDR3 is TGTGCCAGCTCAAGCGAACTAGCGGATCAAGAGACCCAGTACTTC. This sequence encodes CASSSELADQETQYF.

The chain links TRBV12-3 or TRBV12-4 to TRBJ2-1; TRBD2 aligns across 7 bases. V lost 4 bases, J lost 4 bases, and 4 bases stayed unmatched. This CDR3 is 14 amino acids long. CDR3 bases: TGTGCCAGCAGTTCAGGGAGGGGATACAATGAGCAGTTCTTC. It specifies CASSSGRGYNEQFF.

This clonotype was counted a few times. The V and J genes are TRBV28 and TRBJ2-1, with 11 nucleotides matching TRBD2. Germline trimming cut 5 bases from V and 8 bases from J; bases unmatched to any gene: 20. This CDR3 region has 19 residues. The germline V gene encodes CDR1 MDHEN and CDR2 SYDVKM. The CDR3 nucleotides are TGTGCCAGCAGTCCTATTAGGCGACTAGCGGGAAAAGGGCAGGATGAGCAGTTCTTC. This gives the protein CASSPIRRLAGKGQDEQFF.

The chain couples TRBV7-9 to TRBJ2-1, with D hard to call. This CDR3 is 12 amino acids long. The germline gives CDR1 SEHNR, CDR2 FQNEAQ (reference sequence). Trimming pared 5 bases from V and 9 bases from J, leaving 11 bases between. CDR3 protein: CASSIPNSEQFF. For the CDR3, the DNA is TGTGCCAGCAGCATCCCCAACAGTGAGCAGTTCTTC.

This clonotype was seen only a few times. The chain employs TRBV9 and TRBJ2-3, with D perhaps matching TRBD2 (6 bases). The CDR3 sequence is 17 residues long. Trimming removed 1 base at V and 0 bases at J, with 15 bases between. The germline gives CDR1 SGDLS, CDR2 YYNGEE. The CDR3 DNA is TGTGCCAGCAGCGTAAATAGGAGGACTACTAGCACAGATACGCAGTATTTT. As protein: CASSVNRRTTSTDTQYF.

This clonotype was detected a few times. Here the CDR3 DNA reads TGTGCCAGCAGTCTCGGGACCCCAACCTACGAGCAGTACTTC. Protein product: CASSLGTPTYEQYF. The gene calls are TRBV7-2 and TRBJ2-7; D is possibly TRBD1 or TRBD2 (5 bases each). The V gene lost 6 bases and the J gene lost 2 bases, with 14 bases spanning the gap. The CDR3 contains 14 residues. Germline V lookup: CDR1 SGHTA, CDR2 FQGNSA.

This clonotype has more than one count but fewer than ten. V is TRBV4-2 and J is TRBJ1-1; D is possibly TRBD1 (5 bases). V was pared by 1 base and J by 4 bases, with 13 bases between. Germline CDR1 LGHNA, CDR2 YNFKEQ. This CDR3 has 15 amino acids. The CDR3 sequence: CASSQGLGGGTEAFF. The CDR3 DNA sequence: TGTGCCAGCAGCCAAGGTCTGGGTGGGGGCACTGAAGCTTTCTTT.

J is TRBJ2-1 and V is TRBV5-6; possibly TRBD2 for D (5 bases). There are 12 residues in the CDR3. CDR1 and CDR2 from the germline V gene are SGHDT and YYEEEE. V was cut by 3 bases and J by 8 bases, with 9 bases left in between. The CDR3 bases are TGTGCCAGCAGCTGGAGGTTTGATGAGCAGTTCTTC. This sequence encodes CASSWRFDEQFF.

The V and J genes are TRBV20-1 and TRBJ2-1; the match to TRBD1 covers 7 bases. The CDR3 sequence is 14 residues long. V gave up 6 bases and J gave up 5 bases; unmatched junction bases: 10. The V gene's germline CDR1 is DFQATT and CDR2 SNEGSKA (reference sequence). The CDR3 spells CSALTDRANNEQFF. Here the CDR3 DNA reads TGCAGTGCGTTAACCGACAGGGCCAACAATGAGCAGTTCTTC.